This T cell receptor (beta chain) was recorded in a study of control samples from healthy donors and cancer patients. Sequencing used immunoSEQ multiplex PCR; TCRdb keeps in-frame clones, though not all of them. The sample carries 150,000 or so clones, about 90% recorded once. CDR1 and CDR2 (germline): SGHAT, FQNNGV. There are 11 residues in the CDR3. Trimming took off 8 bases at V and 5 bases at J, with 9 bases between the two ends. The V call is TRBV11-2, the J call TRBJ2-5, with D possibly being TRBD2 (5 bases). Source material: blood. This TCR derives from a man younger than 40 in good health. The CDR3 nucleotides read TGTGCCAGCCGCTCGGGGGAGACCCAGTACTTC. Translation: CASRSGETQYF.